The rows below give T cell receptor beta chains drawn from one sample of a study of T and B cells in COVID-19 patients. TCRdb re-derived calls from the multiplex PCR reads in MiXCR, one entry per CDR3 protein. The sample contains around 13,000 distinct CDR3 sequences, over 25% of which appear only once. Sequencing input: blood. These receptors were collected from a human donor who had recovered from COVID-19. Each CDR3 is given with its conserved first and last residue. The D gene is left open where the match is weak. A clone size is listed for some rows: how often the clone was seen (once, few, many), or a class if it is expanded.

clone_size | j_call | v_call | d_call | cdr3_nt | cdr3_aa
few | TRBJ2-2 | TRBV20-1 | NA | TGCAGTGCGCTTTTGGCCGGGGAGCTGTTTTTT | CSALLAGELFF
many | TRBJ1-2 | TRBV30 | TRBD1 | TGTGCCTGGAACACAGGGGGCTATGGCTACACCTTC | CAWNTGGYGYTF
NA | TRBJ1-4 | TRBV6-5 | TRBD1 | TGTGCCAGCAGGGTAACACAGGGGTCGGGGAAACTGTTTTTT | CASRVTQGSGKLFF
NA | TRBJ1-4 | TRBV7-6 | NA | TGTGCCAGCAACCTTTCGCCGTTTAATGAAAAACTGTTTTTT | CASNLSPFNEKLFF
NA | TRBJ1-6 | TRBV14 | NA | TGTGCCAGCAGCCAAGGCCCTAGGGGGTCTTCACCCCTCCACTTT | CASSQGPRGSSPLHF
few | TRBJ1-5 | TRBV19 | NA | TGTGCCAGTAGTATGTTGTTTTTCGGGGGCTCCAATCAGCCCCAGCATTTT | CASSMLFFGGSNQPQHF
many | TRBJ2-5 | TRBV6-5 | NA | TGTGCCAGCAGAAGGGGTCAAGAGACCCAGTACTTC | CASRRGQETQYF
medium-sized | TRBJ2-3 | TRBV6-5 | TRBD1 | TGTGCCAGCAGACCACAGGGGGCTATGGATACGCAGTATTTT | CASRPQGAMDTQYF
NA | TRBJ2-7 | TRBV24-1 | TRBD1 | TGTGCCACCAGTGATTTGCCAGGGACAGGGGGCGTCTACGAGCAGTACTTC | CATSDLPGTGGVYEQYF
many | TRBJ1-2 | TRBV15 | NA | TGTGCCACCAGCAGAGATGGTTGGGACAAGTATGGCTACACCTTC | CATSRDGWDKYGYTF
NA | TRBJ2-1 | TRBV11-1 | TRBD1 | TGTGCCAGCAGCTTGCGGCGGACAGGCGGTGAGCAGTTCTTC | CASSLRRTGGEQFF
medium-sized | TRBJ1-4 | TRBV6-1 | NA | TGTGCCAGCAGCGAAAGGCCAGGGAAGGGTGAAAAACTGTTTTTT | CASSERPGKGEKLFF
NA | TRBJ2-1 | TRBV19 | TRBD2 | TGTGCCAGCACAAGGCGGGAGGGCCGGTCCAATGAGCAGTTCTTC | CASTRREGRSNEQFF
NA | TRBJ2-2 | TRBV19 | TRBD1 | TGTGCCAGTAGCAAGACAGGGGGCATCGGGGAGCTGTTTTTT | CASSKTGGIGELFF
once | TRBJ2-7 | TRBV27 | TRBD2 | TGTGCCAGCAGATCTAGCGGGGCGGCCTACGAGCAGTACTTC | CASRSSGAAYEQYF
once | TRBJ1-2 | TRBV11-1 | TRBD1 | TGTGCCAGCAGCCCCGGGACAGGGACACTCTATGGCTACACCTTC | CASSPGTGTLYGYTF
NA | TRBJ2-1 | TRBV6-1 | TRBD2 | TGTGCCAGCAGAGTTAGCGGGGGATCCTTTAATGAGCAGTTCTTC | CASRVSGGSFNEQFF
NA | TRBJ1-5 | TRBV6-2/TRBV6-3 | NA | TGTGCCAGCAGTTTCGTTGAGCAACAGCCCCAGCATTTT | CASSFVEQQPQHF
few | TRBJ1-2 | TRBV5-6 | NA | TGTGCCAGCAGCTTCGATGGGGGGTCTGGGGGCTACACCTTC | CASSFDGGSGGYTF